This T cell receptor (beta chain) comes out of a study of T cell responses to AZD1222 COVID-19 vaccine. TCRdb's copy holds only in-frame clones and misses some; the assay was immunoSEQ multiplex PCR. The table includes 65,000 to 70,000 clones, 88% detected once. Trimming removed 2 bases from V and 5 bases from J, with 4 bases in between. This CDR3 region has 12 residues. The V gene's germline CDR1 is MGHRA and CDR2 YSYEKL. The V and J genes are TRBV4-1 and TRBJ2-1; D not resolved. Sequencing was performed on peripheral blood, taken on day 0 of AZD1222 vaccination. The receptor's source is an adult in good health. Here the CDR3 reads CASSQSHNEQFF. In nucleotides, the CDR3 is TGCGCCAGCAGCCAATCCCACAATGAGCAGTTCTTC.